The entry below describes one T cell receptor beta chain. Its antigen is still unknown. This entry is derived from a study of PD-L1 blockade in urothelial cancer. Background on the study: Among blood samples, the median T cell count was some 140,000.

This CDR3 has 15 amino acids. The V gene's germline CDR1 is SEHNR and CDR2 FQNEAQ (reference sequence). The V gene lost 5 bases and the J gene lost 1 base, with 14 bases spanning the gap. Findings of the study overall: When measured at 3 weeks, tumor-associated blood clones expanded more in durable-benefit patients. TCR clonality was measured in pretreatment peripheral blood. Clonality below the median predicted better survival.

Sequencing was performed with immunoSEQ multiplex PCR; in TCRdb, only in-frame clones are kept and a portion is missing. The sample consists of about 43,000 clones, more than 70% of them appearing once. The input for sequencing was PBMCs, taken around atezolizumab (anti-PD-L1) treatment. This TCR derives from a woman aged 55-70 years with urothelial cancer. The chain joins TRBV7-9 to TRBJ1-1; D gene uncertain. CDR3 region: CASSASRGENTEAFF. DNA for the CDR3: TGTGCCAGCAGCGCATCTCGGGGAGAGAACACTGAAGCTTTCTTT.